This T cell receptor (beta chain) is drawn from a study of control samples from healthy donors and cancer patients (dated by TCRdb to about 2020). As to this clone: Its antigen specificity is not known. The input lacks base qualities; no much larger clone sits a single base away.

CDR1 and CDR2 (LGHNA, YNFKEQ) derive from the germline V gene. The junction shows trimming of 1 base on V and 4 bases on J, and the gene matches do not reach 1 base of it. The CDR3 covers 14 residues, taking in both the cysteine and the phenylalanine. Of all the DNA, just the CDR3 is kept, 42 bases in frame from base 1. The library was made by the immunoSEQ multiplex PCR assay. The table comes from immuneACCESS by way of TCRdb, which keeps in-frame sequences with V and J called. Part of the clones is missing from these tables; in studies checked, under half for an unresolved V gene and the rest for unknown reasons. Recorded for this sample are under 30,000 clones; approximately 85% of them occurred a single time. The ten largest clones represent 6.5% to 8% of the sample.

The sequenced sample consisted of PBMCs. This clonotype originated in a woman aged 60-75 years with head and neck cancer. The V and J segments used are TRBV4-2 and TRBJ2-1, with 7 middle bases fitting TRBD1. The sequenced DNA is TGTGCCAGCAGCCAAGGGGGACAGTACAATGAGCAGTTCTTC. This encodes CASSQGGQYNEQFF.